The T cell receptor (beta chain) described here comes from a study of metastatic and nonmetastatic thyroid tumors. Background on the study: Repertoires from malignant and benign thyroid patients were compared across blood and tumor or nodule tissue.

TCRdb used MiXCR to call clones anew from the PCR reads. Among thousands of clones listed, roughly 36% were seen once. A remark on this clone: The antigen remains unidentified.

No treatment of any kind had been given to any patient before thyroid surgery. Study-wide findings and caveats: It was reported that TCR beta diversity was significantly higher in malignant thyroid tumors than benign nodules, in blood and tumor.

The source material was adjacent normal tissue. The sequence was obtained from a female donor with papillary thyroid cancer or a benign thyroid nodule (not recorded which). Some clones in this sample may be carry-over from other donors' samples.

Here the CDR3 reads CASRDGTSVYEQYF. The DNA of the CDR3 is TGTGCCAGCAGAGACGGGACTAGCGTCTACGAGCAGTACTTC. The gene calls are TRBV6-1 and TRBJ2-7; 10 bases line up with TRBD2. This CDR3 comprises 14 residues. Germline loops: CDR1 MNHNS, CDR2 SASEGT. After removal of 6 bases from V and 3 bases from J, the junction contained 5 bases not matched to a gene.